The clone carrying this T cell receptor beta chain was detected a few times. The library targeted TCRbeta and was prepared with unique molecular identifiers. TCRdb re-derived calls from the PCR reads in MiXCR, one entry per CDR3 protein. The sample has 300,000 or so distinct CDR3 sequences, around 9.6% seen once. This entry is derived from a study of T-cell reconstitution after alpha-beta-depleted transplantation in children. CDR3 length: 14 residues. Germline V gene lookup returns CDR1 DFQATT and CDR2 SNEGSKA (reference sequence). The receptor was derived from a human donor who donated a stem cell graft to a child with SCID. The V gene is TRBV20-1, the J gene TRBJ2-3; possibly TRBD1 for D (5 bases). The specimen comprised PBMCs from the stem cell graft donor, sampled from the stem cell graft. CDR3 protein: CSAGALTSTDTQYF. The DNA for the CDR3 is TGCAGCGCTGGGGCTCTCACTAGCACAGATACGCAGTATTTT.